The 4 T cell receptor beta chains reported below all come from one sample, sequenced in a study of blood T cell repertoires in COVID-19. Method: immunoSEQ multiplex PCR; TCRdb's copy keeps in-frame clones and lacks some. In the table there are some 180,000 clones, more than 70% of which are singletons. The sequencing input was peripheral blood. The receptors stem from a woman in her fifties or sixties with acute or convalescent COVID-19.

This clone was recorded a few times. This chain connects TRBV5-1 to TRBJ1-1; no clear D gene. CDR1 is SGHRS and CDR2 is YFSETQ in the germline V gene. The V gene lost 0 bases and the J gene lost 4 bases, with 7 bases spanning the gap. This CDR3 region has 13 residues. In DNA form, the CDR3 reads TGCGCCAGCAGCTTGGATGGCCGCACTGAAGCTTTCTTT. It translates to CASSLDGRTEAFF. The full variable domain, in which reference TRBV5-1 and TRBJ1-1 provide the parts outside the CDR3, is KAGVTQTPRYLIKTRGQQVTLSCSPISGHRSVSWYQQTPGQGLQFLFEYFSETQRNKGNFPGRFSGRQFSNSRSEMNVSTLELGDSALYLCASSLDGRTEAFFGQGTRLTVV.

CDR3 coding DNA: TGCAGCGTAGCTACCGGGACAGGGTCTGAAAAACTGTTTTTT. Translation gives CSVATGTGSEKLFF. The V gene is TRBV29-1, the J gene TRBJ1-4; 9 bases fit TRBD1. This CDR3 is built from 14 residues. With V trimmed by 6 bases and J by 7 bases, 9 bases remained unmatched. Per germline, CDR1 SQVTM and CDR2 ANQGSEA.

The chain employs TRBV5-1 and TRBJ1-2, with unresolved D. CDR3 length equals 13 residues. Germline CDR1 and CDR2: SGHRS and YFSETQ. The ends were cut back, 4 bases at V and 5 bases at J, with 12 bases in the middle. The CDR3 DNA reads TGCGCCAGCAGCCCCACGGACTCATATGGCTACACCTTC. Amino acid sequence: CASSPTDSYGYTF.

This clone showed up just once. This sequence joins TRBV30 and TRBJ2-2; a possible D gene is TRBD1 (6 bases). CDR1 GTSNPN and CDR2 SVGIG come from the germline V gene (reference sequence). V was pared by 0 bases and J by 5 bases, with 10 bases between. This CDR3 has 14 residues. CDR3 sequence (DNA): TGTGCCTGGAGTGTATCAGGGGCTACCGGGGAGCTGTTTTTT. Protein: CAWSVSGATGELFF.